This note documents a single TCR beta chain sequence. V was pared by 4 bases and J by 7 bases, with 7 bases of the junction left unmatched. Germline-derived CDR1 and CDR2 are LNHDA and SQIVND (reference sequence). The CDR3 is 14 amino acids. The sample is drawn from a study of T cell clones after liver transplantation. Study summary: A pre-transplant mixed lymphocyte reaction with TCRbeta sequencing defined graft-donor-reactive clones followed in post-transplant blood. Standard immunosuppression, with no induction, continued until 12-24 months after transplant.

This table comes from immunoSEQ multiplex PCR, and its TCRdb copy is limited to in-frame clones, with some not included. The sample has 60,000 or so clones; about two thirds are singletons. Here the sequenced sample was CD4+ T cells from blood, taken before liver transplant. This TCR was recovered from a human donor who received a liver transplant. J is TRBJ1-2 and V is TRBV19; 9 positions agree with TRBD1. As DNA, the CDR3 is TGTGCCAGTAGTAATGAACGGACAGGGGCTGGCTACACCTTC. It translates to CASSNERTGAGYTF.